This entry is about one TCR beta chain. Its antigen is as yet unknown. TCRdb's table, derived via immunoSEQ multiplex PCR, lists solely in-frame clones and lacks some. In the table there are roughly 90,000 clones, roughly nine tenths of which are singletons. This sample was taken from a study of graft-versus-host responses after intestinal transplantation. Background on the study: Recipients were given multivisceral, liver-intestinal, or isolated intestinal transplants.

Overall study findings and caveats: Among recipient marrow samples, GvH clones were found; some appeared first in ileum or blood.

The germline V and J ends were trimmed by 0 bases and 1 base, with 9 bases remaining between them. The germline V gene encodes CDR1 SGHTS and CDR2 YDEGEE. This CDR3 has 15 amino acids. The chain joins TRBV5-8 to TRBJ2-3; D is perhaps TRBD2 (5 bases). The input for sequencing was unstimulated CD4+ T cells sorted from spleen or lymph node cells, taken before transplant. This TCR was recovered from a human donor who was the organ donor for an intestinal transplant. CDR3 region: CASSLGGFRTDTQYF. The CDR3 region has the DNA TGTGCCAGCAGCTTGGGAGGGTTTCGCACAGATACGCAGTATTTT.